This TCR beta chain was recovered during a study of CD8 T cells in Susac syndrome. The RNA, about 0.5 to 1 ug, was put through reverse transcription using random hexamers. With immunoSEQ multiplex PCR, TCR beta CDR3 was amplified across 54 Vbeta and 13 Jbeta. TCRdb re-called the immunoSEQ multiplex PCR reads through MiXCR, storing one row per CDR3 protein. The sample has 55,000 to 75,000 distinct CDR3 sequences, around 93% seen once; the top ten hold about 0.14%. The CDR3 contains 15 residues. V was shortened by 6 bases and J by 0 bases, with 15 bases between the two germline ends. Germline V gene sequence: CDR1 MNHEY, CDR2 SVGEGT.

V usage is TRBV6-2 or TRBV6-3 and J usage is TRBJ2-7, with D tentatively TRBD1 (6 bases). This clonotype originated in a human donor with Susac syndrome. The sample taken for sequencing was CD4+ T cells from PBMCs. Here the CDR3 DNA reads TGTGCCAGCAGCCCTACAGGGCTCCTCTCCTACGAGCAGTACTTC. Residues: CASSPTGLLSYEQYF.